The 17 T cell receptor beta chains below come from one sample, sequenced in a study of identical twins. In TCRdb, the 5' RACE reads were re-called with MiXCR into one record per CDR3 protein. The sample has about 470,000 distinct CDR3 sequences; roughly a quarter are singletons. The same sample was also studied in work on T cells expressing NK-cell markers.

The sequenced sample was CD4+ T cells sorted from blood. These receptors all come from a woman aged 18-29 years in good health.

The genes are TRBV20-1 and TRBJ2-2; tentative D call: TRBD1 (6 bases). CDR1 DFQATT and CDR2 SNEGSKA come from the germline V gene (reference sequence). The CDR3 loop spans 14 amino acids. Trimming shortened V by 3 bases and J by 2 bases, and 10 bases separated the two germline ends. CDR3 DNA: TGCAGTGCTAGCTACAGGGCTAACACCGGGGAGCTGTTTTTT. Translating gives CSASYRANTGELFF.

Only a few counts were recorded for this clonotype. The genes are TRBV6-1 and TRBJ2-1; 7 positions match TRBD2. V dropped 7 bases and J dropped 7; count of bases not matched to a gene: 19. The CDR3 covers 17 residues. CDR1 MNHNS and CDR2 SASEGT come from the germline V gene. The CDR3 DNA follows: TGTGCCAGCAAGAGCGGGGCTAGCCCCCGGGTAGGGAATGAGCAGTTCTTC. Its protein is CASKSGASPRVGNEQFF.

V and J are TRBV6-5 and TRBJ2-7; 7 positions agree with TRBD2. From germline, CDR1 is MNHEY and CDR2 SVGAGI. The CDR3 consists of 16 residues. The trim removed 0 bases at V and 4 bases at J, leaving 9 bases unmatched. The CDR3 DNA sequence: TGTGCCAGCAGTTACTCTTCAGCGGGGCCGGGATACGAGCAGTACTTC. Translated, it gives CASSYSSAGPGYEQYF.

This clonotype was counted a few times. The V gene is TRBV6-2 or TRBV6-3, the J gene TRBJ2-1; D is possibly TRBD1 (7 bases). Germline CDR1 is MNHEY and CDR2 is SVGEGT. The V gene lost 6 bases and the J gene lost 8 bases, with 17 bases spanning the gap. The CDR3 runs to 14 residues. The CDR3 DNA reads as TGTGCCAGCAGCCAGGGGGGAGTCCTCTATGAGCAGTTCTTC. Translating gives CASSQGGVLYEQFF.

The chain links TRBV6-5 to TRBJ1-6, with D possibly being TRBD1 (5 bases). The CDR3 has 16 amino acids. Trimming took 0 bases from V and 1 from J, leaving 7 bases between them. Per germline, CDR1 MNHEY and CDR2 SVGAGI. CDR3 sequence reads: CASSYSQASYNSPLHF. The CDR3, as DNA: TGTGCCAGCAGTTACTCACAGGCTTCCTATAATTCACCCCTCCACTTT.

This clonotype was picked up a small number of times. CDR3 residues: CSVEARWDYGYTF. In nucleotides, the CDR3 is TGCAGCGTTGAAGCCAGGTGGGACTATGGCTACACCTTC. This sequence joins TRBV29-1 and TRBJ1-2, with D unresolved. The germline CDR1 and CDR2 sequences are SQVTM and ANQGSEA. The CDR3 length is 13 residues. Trimming took off 1 base at V and 3 bases at J, with 9 bases between the two ends.

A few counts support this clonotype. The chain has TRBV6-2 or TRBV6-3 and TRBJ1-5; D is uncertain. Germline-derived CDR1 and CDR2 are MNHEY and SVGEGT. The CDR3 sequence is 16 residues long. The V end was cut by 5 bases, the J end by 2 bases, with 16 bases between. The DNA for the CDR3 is TGTGCCAGCAGTCTTTTGGAAGGTGGCGGCAATCAGCCCCAGCATTTT. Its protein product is CASSLLEGGGNQPQHF.

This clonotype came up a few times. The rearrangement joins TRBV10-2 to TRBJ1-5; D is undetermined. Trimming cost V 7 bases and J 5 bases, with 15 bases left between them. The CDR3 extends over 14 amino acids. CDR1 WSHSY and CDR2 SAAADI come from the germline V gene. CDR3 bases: TGCGCCAGCACAGGTTCAGGTGGGCATCAGCCCCAGCATTTT. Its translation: CASTGSGGHQPQHF.

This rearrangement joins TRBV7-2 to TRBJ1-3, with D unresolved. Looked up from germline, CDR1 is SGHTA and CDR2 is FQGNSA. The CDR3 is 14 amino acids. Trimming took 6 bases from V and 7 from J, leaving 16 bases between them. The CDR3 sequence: CASSPGSTRNTIYF. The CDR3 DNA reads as TGTGCCAGCAGTCCCGGGTCCACTCGGAACACCATATATTTT. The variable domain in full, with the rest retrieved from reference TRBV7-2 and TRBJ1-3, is GAGVSQSPSNKVTEKGKDVELRCDPISGHTALYWYRQSLGQGLEFLIYFQGNSAPDKSGLPSDRFSAERTGGSVSTLTIQRTQQEDSAVYLCASSPGSTRNTIYFGEGSWLTVV.

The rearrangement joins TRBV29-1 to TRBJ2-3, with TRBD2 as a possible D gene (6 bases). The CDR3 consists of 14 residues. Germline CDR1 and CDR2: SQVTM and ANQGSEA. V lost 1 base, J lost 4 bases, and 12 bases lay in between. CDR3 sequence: CSVEGPGGADTQYF. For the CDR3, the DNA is TGCAGCGTTGAAGGGCCGGGCGGGGCAGATACGCAGTATTTT.

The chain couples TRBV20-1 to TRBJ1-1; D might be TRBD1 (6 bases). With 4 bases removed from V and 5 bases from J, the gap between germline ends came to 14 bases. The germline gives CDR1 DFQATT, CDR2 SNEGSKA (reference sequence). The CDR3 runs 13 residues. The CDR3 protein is CSATPRGATEAFF. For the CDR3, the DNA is TGCAGTGCTACCCCCCGGGGGGCAACTGAAGCTTTCTTT.

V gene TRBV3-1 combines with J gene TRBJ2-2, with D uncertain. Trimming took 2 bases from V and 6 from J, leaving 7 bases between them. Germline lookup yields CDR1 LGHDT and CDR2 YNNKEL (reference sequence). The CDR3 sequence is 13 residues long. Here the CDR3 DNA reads TGTGCCAGCAGCCAACTTCACCCCGGGGAGCTGTTTTTT. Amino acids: CASSQLHPGELFF.

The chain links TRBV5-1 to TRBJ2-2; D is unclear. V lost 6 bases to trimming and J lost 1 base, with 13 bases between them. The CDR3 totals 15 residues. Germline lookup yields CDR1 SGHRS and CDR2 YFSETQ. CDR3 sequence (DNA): TGCGCCAGCACATCGGGTGACGGGAACACCGGGGAGCTGTTTTTT. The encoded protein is CASTSGDGNTGELFF.

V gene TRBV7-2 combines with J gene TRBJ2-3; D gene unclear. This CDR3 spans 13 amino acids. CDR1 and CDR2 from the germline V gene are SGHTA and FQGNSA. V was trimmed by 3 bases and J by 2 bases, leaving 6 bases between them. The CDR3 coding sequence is TGTGCCAGCAGCTTCCCGAACACAGATACGCAGTATTTT. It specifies CASSFPNTDTQYF. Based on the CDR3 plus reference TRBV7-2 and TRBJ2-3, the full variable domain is GAGVSQSPSNKVTEKGKDVELRCDPISGHTALYWYRQSLGQGLEFLIYFQGNSAPDKSGLPSDRFSAERTGGSVSTLTIQRTQQEDSAVYLCASSFPNTDTQYFGPGTRLTVL.

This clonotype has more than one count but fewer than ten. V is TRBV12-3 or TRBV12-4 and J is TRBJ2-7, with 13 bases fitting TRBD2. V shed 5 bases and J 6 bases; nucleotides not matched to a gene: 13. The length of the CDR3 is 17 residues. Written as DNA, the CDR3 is TGTGCCAGCAGTCGACTAGCGGGAGGAATAATCCTACGCGAGCAGTACTTC. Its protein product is CASSRLAGGIILREQYF.

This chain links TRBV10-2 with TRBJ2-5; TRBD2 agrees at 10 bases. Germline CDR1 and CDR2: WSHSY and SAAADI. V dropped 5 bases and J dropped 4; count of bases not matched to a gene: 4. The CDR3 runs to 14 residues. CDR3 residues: CASSRRTSGETQYF. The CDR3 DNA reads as TGCGCCAGCAGTCGCCGGACTAGCGGAGAGACCCAGTACTTC.

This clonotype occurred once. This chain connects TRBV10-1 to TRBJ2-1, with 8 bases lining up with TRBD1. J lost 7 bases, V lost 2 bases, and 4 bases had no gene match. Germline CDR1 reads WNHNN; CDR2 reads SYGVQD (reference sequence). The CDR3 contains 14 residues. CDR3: CASSERQGRNEQFF. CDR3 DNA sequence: TGCGCCAGCAGTGAGAGACAGGGGAGGAATGAGCAGTTCTTC.